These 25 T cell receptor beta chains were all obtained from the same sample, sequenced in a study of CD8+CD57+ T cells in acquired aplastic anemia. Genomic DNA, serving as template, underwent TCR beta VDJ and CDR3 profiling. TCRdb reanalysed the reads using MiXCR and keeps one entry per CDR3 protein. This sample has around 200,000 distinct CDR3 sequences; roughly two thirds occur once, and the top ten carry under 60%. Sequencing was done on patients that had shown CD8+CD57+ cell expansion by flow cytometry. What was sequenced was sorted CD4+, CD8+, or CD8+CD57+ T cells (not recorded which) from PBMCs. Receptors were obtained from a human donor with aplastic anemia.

The CDR3 here is CASSQPLGGGPFEQYF. The DNA of the CDR3 is TGCGCCAGCAGCCAGCCTCTTGGCGGGGGCCCCTTCGAGCAGTACTTC. The chain links TRBV4-1 to TRBJ2-7, with a possible D match to TRBD2 (7 bases). The CDR3 totals 16 residues. The V gene lost 3 bases and the J gene lost 6 bases, with 21 bases spanning the gap. Germline CDR1 MGHRA, CDR2 YSYEKL.

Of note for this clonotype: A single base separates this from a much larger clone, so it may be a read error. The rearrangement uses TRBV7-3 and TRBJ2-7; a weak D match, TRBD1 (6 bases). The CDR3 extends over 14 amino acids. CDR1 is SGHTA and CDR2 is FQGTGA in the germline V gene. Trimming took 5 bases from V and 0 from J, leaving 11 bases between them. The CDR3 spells CASSPATGSYEQYF. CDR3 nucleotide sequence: TGTGCCAGCAGCCCCGCGACAGGCTCCTACGAGCAGTACTTC.

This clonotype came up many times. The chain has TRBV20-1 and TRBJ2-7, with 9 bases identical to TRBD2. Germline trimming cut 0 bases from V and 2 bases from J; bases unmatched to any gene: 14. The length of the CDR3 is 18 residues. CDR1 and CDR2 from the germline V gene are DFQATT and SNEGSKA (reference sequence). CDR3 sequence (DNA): TGCAGTGCTAGAGATTCAGGAGCGGGGGGCCACGCCCCCTACGAGCAGTACTTC. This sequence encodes CSARDSGAGGHAPYEQYF.

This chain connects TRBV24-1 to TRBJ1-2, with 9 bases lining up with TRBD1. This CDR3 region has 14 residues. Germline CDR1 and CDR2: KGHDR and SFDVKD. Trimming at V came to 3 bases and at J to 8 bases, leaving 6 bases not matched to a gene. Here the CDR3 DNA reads TGTGCCACCAGTGATGTTACAGGGGGCCGAGGCTACACCTTC. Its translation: CATSDVTGGRGYTF.

CDR3 sequence (DNA): TGTGCCTGGAGTGCACAGGGGGTTCTTGTCACAGATACGCAGTATTTT. Translating it yields CAWSAQGVLVTDTQYF. The chain recombines TRBV5-6 with TRBJ2-3, with 8 bases aligning to TRBD1. With 10 bases clipped from V and 2 bases from J, the junction kept 15 bases outside the gene matches. CDR3 length: 16 residues. The germline V gene encodes CDR1 SGHDT and CDR2 YYEEEE.

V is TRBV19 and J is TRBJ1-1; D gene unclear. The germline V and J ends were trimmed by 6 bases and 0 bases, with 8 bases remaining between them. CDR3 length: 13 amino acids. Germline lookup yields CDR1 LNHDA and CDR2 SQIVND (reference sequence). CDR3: CASRMAVNTEAFF. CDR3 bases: TGTGCCAGTAGGATGGCGGTGAACACTGAAGCTTTCTTT. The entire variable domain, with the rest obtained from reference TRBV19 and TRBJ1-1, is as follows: DGGITQSPKYLFRKEGQNVTLSCEQNLNHDAMYWYRQDPGQGLRLIYYSQIVNDFQKGDIAEGYSVSREKKESFPLTVTSAQKNPTAFYLCASRMAVNTEAFFGQGTRLTVV.

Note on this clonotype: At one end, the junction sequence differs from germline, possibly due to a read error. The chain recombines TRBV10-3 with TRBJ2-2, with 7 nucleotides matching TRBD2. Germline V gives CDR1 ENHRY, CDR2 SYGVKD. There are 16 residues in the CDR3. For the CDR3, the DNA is TGTGCCAGCAGTGTGGGGCTAGCGGCCAACACCGGGGAGCTGTTTTTT. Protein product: CASSVGLAANTGELFF.

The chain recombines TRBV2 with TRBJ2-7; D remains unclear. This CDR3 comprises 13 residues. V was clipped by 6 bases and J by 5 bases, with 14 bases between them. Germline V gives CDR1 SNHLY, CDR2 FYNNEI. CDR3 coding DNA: TGTGCCAGCAGGGCGACTCGTGCCCACGAGCAGTACTTC. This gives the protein CASRATRAHEQYF.

CDR3 amino acids: CAISESTPTSNQPQHF. CDR3 sequence (DNA): TGTGCCATCAGTGAGTCAACACCCACCAGCAATCAGCCCCAGCATTTT. The chain recombines TRBV10-3 with TRBJ1-5; D is undetermined. Trimming took off 0 bases at V and 1 base at J, with 10 bases between the two ends. Germline lookup yields CDR1 ENHRY and CDR2 SYGVKD. The CDR3 is made up of 16 amino acids.

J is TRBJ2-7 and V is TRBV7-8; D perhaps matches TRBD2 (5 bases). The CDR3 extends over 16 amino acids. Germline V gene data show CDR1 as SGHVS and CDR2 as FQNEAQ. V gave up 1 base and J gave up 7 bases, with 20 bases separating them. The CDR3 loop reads CASSLVTRRVGTEQYF. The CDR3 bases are TGTGCCAGCAGCTTAGTCACCAGGCGGGTGGGTACGGAGCAGTACTTC.

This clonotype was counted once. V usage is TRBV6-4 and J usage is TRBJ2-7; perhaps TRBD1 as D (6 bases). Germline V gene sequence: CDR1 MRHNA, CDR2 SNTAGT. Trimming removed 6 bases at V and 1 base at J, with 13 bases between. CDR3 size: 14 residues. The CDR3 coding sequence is TGTGCCAGCAGAAGGGGGACCTCATCCTACGAGCAGTACTTC. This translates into CASRRGTSSYEQYF.

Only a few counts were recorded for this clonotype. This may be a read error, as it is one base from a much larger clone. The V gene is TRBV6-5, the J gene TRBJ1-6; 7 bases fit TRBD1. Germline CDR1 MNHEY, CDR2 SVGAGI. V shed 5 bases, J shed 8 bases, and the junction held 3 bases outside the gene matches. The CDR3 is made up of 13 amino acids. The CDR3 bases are TGTGCCAGCAGTGACAGGGTAGATTCACCCCTCCACTTT. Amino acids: CASSDRVDSPLHF.

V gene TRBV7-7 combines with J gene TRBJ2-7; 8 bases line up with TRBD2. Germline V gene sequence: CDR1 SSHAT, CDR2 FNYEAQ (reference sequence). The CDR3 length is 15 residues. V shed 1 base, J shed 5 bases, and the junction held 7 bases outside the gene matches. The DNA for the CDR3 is TGTGCCAGCAGCTTAGAAGCGGGGGCACCCAACGAGCAGTACTTC. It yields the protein CASSLEAGAPNEQYF.

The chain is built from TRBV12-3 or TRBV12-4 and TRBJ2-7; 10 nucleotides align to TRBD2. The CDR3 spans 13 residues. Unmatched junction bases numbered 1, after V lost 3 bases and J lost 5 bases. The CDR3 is CASSFTSGNEQYF. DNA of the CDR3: TGTGCCAGCAGTTTCACTAGCGGGAACGAGCAGTACTTC.

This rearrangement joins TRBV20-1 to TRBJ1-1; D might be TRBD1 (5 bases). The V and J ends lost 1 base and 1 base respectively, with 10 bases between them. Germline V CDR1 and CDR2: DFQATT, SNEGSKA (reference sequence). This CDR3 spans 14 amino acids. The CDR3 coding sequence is TGCAGTGCTAGAGTTGGGGCTGCGAACACTGAAGCTTTCTTT. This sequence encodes CSARVGAANTEAFF.

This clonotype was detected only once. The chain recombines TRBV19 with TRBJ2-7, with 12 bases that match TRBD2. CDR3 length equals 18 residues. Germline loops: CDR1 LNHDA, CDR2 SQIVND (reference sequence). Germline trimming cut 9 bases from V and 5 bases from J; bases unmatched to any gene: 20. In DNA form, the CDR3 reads TGTGCCAGCAGCCAAGATAAGACTAGCGGGGGTATATGGGACGAGCAGTACTTC. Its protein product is CASSQDKTSGGIWDEQYF.

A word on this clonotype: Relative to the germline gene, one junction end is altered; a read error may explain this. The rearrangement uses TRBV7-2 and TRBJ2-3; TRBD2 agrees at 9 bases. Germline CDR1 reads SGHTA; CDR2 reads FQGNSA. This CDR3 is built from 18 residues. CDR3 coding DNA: TGCGCCAGCAGCCTCTCCTGGGGGGCTAGCGGGGATCAAGATACGCAGTATTTT. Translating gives CASSLSWGASGDQDTQYF.

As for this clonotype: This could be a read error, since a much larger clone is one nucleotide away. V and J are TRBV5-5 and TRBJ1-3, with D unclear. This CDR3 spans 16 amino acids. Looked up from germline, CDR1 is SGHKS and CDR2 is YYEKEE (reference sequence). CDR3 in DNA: TGTGCCAGCAGCTTTCCCCCCCCGAGCTCTGGAAGCACCATATATTTT. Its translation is CASSFPPPSSGSTIYF. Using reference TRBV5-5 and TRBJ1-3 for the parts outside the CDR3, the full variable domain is DAGVTQSPTHLIKTRGQQVTLRCSPISGHKSVSWYQQVLGQGPQFIFQYYEKEERGRGNFPDRFSARQFPNYSSELNVNALLLGDSALYLCASSFPPPSSGSTIYFGEGSWLTVV.

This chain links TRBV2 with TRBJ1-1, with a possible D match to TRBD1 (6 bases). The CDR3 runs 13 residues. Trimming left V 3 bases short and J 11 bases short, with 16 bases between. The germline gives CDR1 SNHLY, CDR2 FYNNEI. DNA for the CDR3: TGTGCCAGCAGTGACGACAGGTTCTTGGGGGCTTTCTTT. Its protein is CASSDDRFLGAFF.

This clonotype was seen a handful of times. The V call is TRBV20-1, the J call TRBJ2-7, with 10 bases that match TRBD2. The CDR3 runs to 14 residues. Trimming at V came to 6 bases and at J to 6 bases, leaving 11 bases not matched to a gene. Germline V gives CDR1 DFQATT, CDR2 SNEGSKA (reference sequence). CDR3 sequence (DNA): TGCAGTGCAACCCGCGGGACTAGCGTCTCCGAGCAGTACTTC. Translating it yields CSATRGTSVSEQYF.

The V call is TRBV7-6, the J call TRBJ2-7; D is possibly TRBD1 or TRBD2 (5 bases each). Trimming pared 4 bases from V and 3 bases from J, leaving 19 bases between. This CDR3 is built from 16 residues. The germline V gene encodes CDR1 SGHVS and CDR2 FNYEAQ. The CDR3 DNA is TGTGCCAGCAGCTCCCATAGGGCAGGGAGCGACTACGAGCAGTACTTC. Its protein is CASSSHRAGSDYEQYF. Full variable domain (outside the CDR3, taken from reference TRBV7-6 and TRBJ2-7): GAGVSQSPRYKVTKRGQDVALRCDPISGHVSLYWYRQALGQGPEFLTYFNYEAQQDKSGLPNDRFSAERPEGSISTLTIQRTEQRDSAMYRCASSSHRAGSDYEQYFGPGTRLTVT.

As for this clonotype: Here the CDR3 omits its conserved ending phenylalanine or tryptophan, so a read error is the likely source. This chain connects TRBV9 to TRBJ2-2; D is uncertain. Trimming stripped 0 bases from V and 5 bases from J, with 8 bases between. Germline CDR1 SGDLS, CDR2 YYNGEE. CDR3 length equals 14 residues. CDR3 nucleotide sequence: TGTGCCAGCAGCGTAGGAACGGATACCGGGGAGCTGTTTTCT. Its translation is CASSVGTDTGELFS.

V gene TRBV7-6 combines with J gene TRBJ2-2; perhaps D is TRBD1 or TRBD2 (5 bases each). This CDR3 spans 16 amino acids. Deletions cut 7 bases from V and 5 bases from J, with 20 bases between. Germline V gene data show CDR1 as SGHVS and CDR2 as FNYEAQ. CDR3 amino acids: CASTDSGLRTTGELFF. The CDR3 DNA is TGTGCCAGCACCGACAGCGGCCTCAGAACGACCGGGGAGCTGTTTTTT. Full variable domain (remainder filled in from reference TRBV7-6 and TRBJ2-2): GAGVSQSPRYKVTKRGQDVALRCDPISGHVSLYWYRQALGQGPEFLTYFNYEAQQDKSGLPNDRFSAERPEGSISTLTIQRTEQRDSAMYRCASTDSGLRTTGELFFGEGSRLTVL.

The CDR3 loop reads CATSRPRADSPLHF. The CDR3 DNA is TGTGCCACCAGCAGACCTCGCGCGGATTCACCCCTCCACTTT. The V gene is TRBV15, the J gene TRBJ1-6; D gene uncertain. Germline CDR1 LNHNV, CDR2 YYDKDF (reference sequence). The CDR3 has 14 amino acids. V dropped 2 bases and J dropped 8 bases, with 10 bases sitting between them.

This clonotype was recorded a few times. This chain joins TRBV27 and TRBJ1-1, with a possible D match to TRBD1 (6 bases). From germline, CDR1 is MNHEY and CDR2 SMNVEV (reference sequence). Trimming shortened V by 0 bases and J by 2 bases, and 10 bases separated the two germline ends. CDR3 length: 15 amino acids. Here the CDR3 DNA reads TGTGCCAGCAGTTTATCAGGGGGTGGTAACACTGAAGCTTTCTTT. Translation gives CASSLSGGGNTEAFF.